The present entry profiles one T cell receptor (beta chain) with its context. Its antigen is unknown. 60 Vbeta and 13 Jbeta primers were used in PCR. Profiled with immunoSEQ multiplex PCR; TCRdb holds only in-frame clones, not every one. The data show 85,000 to 130,000 clones, roughly 71% seen once. After removal of 0 bases from V and 2 bases from J, the junction contained 10 bases not matched to a gene. CDR3 length: 17 amino acids. Germline values: CDR1 SQVTM, CDR2 ANQGSEA. This sample is part of a study of cytomegalovirus exposure and HLA in healthy donors. Findings and limits, study-wide: Among the most significant clusters, several appeared linked to common viral pathogens in a later analysis. The HLA-A and HLA-B alleles of most subjects were reportedly predicted accurately from TCR beta sequences. In a later analysis, CMV-associated beta chains were mostly HLA-associated, it appeared.

Sequencing input: PBMCs. The clonotype was recovered from a male donor in good health and CMV-seropositive. V and J are TRBV29-1 and TRBJ2-3; the match to TRBD2 covers 8 bases. The CDR3 nucleotides read TGCAGCGTTGAAGATTCGGTCCGGGGGGGCCTCACAGATACGCAGTATTTT. Translating it yields CSVEDSVRGGLTDTQYF.